This entry lists 2 T cell receptor beta chains sequenced from one sample in a study of blood T cells in healthy people across ages. Next came a second PCR, run for roughly 6 to 11 cycles, which used a sample-barcoded 5' primer along with a J-beta primer mix. TCRdb independently ran MiXCR on the 5' RACE reads; one entry per CDR3 protein. The sample lists about 1.5 million distinct CDR3 sequences; 35% to 45% were seen once. Sequencing was performed on blood. Every receptor here comes from a woman aged 18-30 years in good health.

J is TRBJ1-4 and V is TRBV11-2, with D maybe TRBD1 (5 bases). Germline CDR1 reads SGHAT; CDR2 reads FQNNGV. The V end was cut by 4 bases, the J end by 8 bases, with 8 bases between. CDR3 size: 12 residues. The CDR3 region has the DNA TGTGCCAGCAGCTCCCGGGACGAAAAACTGTTTTTT. It specifies CASSSRDEKLFF.

The chain combines TRBV5-1 with TRBJ1-5; 7 nucleotides agree with TRBD1. The germline V gene encodes CDR1 SGHRS and CDR2 YFSETQ. The junction had 14 bases not matched to a gene; V was cut back by 4 bases and J by 7 bases. There are 16 residues in the CDR3. CDR3 sequence reads: CASSPGTDTGDQPQHF. CDR3 in DNA: TGCGCCAGCAGCCCCGGGACAGATACGGGAGACCAGCCCCAGCATTTT. Based on the CDR3 plus reference TRBV5-1 and TRBJ1-5, the full variable domain is KAGVTQTPRYLIKTRGQQVTLSCSPISGHRSVSWYQQTPGQGLQFLFEYFSETQRNKGNFPGRFSGRQFSNSRSEMNVSTLELGDSALYLCASSPGTDTGDQPQHFGDGTRLSIL.